Shown below are 10 T cell receptor beta chains from a single sample sequenced in a study of OX40 agonist ivuxolimab in advanced cancers. The protocol was immunoSEQ multiplex PCR, while the TCRdb copy is restricted to in-frame clones and leaves out a portion. The sample consists of more than 65,000 clones, 80% to 95% of them appearing once. The sample was CD4+ or CD8+ T cells sorted from blood, taken in a trial of the OX40 agonist ivuxolimab. The source is an adult with an advanced solid tumor such as melanoma, head and neck, liver or kidney cancer.

This chain connects TRBV19 to TRBJ2-7, with D perhaps matching TRBD1 or TRBD2 (5 bases each). The length of the CDR3 is 14 residues. CDR1 is LNHDA and CDR2 is SQIVND in the germline V gene (reference sequence). Trimming cost V 3 bases and J 4 bases, with 13 bases left between them. The CDR3 region has the DNA TGTGCCAGTAGTATCACATCCGAGGGGTACGAGCAGTACTTC. Its translation: CASSITSEGYEQYF.

This clone came up once. The CDR3 coding sequence is TGTGCCAGCAGCCCAGGGACAGATACGCAGTATTTT. Translating gives CASSPGTDTQYF. V gene TRBV13 combines with J gene TRBJ2-3; weak D call: TRBD1 (5 bases). CDR3 size: 12 residues. The V end was cut by 5 bases, the J end by 3 bases, with 6 bases between. The germline V gene has CDR1 PRHDT and CDR2 FYEKMQ (reference sequence).

V is TRBV6-1 and J is TRBJ2-7, with 8 positions matching TRBD1. Germline V lookup: CDR1 MNHNS, CDR2 SASEGT. The trim removed 7 bases at V and 0 bases at J, leaving 8 bases unmatched. The CDR3 has 15 residues. For the CDR3, the DNA is TGTGCCAGCACTATCGGGACAGGAGACTCCTACGAGCAGTACTTC. Amino acid sequence: CASTIGTGDSYEQYF.

The J gene is TRBJ2-7, the V gene TRBV2; D assignment may be TRBD1 or TRBD2 (5 bases each). CDR1 and CDR2 from the germline V gene are SNHLY and FYNNEI. The CDR3 runs to 16 residues. V dropped 4 bases and J dropped 9 bases, with 25 bases sitting between them. CDR3 sequence: CASSGIPSTEGQAQYF. In DNA form, the CDR3 reads TGTGCCAGCAGTGGAATCCCCTCGACAGAGGGCCAAGCGCAGTACTTC.

CDR3 residues: CASSVGSATNTGELFF. In DNA, the CDR3 is TGTGCCAGCAGCGTAGGGAGCGCTACGAACACCGGGGAGCTGTTTTTT. J is TRBJ2-2 and V is TRBV9; no definite D call. Trimming cost V 0 bases and J 0 bases, with 9 bases left between them. The CDR3 runs to 16 residues. Germline loops: CDR1 SGDLS, CDR2 YYNGEE.

The J gene is TRBJ1-1, the V gene TRBV7-6; D is possibly TRBD1 (5 bases). Deletions cut 1 base from V and 1 base from J, with 7 bases between. The CDR3 sequence is 14 residues long. The V gene's germline CDR1 is SGHVS and CDR2 FNYEAQ. CDR3 protein: CASSLVQGNTEAFF. The CDR3 nucleotides are TGTGCCAGCAGCTTAGTTCAGGGGAACACTGAAGCTTTCTTT.

Points on this clone: The sample has other DNA sequences that encode this CDR3 too. The chain joins TRBV5-1 to TRBJ2-7; 7 bases agree with TRBD1. V lost 0 bases to trimming and J lost 0 bases; unmatched junction nucleotides: 0. From germline, CDR1 is SGHRS and CDR2 YFSETQ. This CDR3 spans 14 amino acids. The CDR3 protein is CASSLGDSSYEQYF. CDR3 nucleotide sequence: TGCGCCAGCAGCTTGGGGGACAGCTCCTACGAGCAGTACTTC.

The chain uses TRBV4-1 and TRBJ1-5; D remains unclear. Trimming left V 1 base short and J 4 bases short, with 8 bases between. This CDR3 is 14 amino acids long. Germline loops: CDR1 MGHRA, CDR2 YSYEKL. CDR3 protein: CASSQGWVNQPQHF. The DNA of the CDR3 is TGCGCCAGCAGCCAAGGTTGGGTAAATCAGCCCCAGCATTTT.

The genes are TRBV14 and TRBJ2-5, with TRBD2 matching over 8 bases. Germline CDR1 and CDR2: SGHDN and FVKESK. This CDR3 spans 18 amino acids. The V segment lost 0 bases and the J segment 9 bases; nucleotides outside the gene matches: 18. The CDR3 reads CASSQDGASGLHRAPQYF. The CDR3 DNA is TGTGCCAGCAGCCAAGATGGGGCTAGCGGGCTCCACCGTGCGCCCCAGTACTTC.

The CDR3, as DNA: TGCGCCAGCAGCCAAGAACGGCCCCCCACAGCCACAGATACGCAGTATTTT. Protein product: CASSQERPPTATDTQYF. V is TRBV4-1 and J is TRBJ2-3; no clear D gene. Trimming stripped 0 bases from V and 2 bases from J, with 15 bases between. This CDR3 has 17 residues. Germline CDR1 reads MGHRA; CDR2 reads YSYEKL.